The 22 T cell receptor beta chains given below trace back to one sample, sequenced in a study of T cells in Graves' hyperthyroidism and ophthalmopathy. Amplified TCR beta CDR3 regions derived from RNA transcripts. The TCR CDR3 was amplified in a first-round RT-PCR using the HTBI primer set. Using its own MiXCR run on the multiplex PCR reads, TCRdb lists one record per CDR3 protein. The sample carries approximately 300,000 distinct CDR3 sequences, over 15% recorded once. The specimen was blood. The receptors originated from a woman in her fifties or sixties with Graves' ophthalmopathy.

This clonotype occurred many times. The rearrangement joins TRBV2 to TRBJ2-1; TRBD1 matches 10 bases. V was pared by 6 bases and J by 4 bases, with 6 bases of the junction left unmatched. The CDR3 extends over 15 amino acids. Looked up from germline, CDR1 is SNHLY and CDR2 is FYNNEI. CDR3 residues: CASREDRGSYNEQFF. Written as DNA, the CDR3 is TGTGCCAGCAGGGAGGACAGGGGGTCTTACAATGAGCAGTTCTTC.

The rearrangement links TRBV18 to TRBJ1-5; D is ambiguous. Deletions cut 2 bases from V and 7 bases from J, with 12 bases between. The germline V gene encodes CDR1 KGHSH and CDR2 LQKENI. CDR3 size: 14 residues. The CDR3 bases are TGTGCCAGCTCACCAGAGGTCAGTCAGCAGCCCCAGCATTTT. The encoded protein is CASSPEVSQQPQHF.

J is TRBJ1-5 and V is TRBV28, with D perhaps TRBD1 (6 bases). This CDR3 has 14 amino acids. In germline, CDR1 is MDHEN, CDR2 SYDVKM. Trimming stripped 6 bases from V and 2 bases from J, with 11 bases between. CDR3 nucleotide sequence: TGTGCCAGCAGGGGAGGACAGCGCAATCAGCCCCAGCATTTT. Protein: CASRGGQRNQPQHF.

This clonotype occurred many times. The chain uses TRBV4-2 and TRBJ2-5; possible D gene TRBD2, 5 bases. The CDR3 spans 14 residues. Germline CDR1 and CDR2: LGHNA and YNFKEQ. Trimming removed 6 bases at V and 2 bases at J, with 13 bases between. The CDR3 DNA sequence: TGTGCCAGCAGTCAGCAGGACTTACAAGAGACCCAGTACTTC. It yields the protein CASSQQDLQETQYF.

This clonotype was counted only a few times. This chain connects TRBV6-1 to TRBJ2-7; either TRBD1 or TRBD2 may fit D (5 bases each). The CDR3 has 13 residues. The germline V and J ends were trimmed by 8 bases and 0 bases, with 11 bases remaining between them. Per the germline V gene, CDR1 is MNHNS and CDR2 is SASEGT. The CDR3 protein is CASRRDLSYEQYF. CDR3 DNA sequence: TGTGCCAGCCGCAGGGACCTCTCCTACGAGCAGTACTTC.

Regarding this clonotype: One end of the junction varies from germline; a read error may be responsible. The CDR3 DNA is TGTGCCAGCAGCGCAGGGGACAGGGGAAAGACTAATGGAAAACTGTTTTTT. It yields the protein CASSAGDRGKTNGKLFF. The rearrangement uses TRBV7-9 and TRBJ1-4; 10 positions agree with TRBD1. This CDR3 is 17 amino acids long. Germline assignment: CDR1 SEHNR and CDR2 FQNEAQ (reference sequence).

This clonotype was seen many times. The chain combines TRBV25-1 with TRBJ2-7; a weak D match, TRBD1 (6 bases). With 5 bases removed from V and 7 bases from J, the gap between germline ends came to 18 bases. There are 14 residues in the CDR3. The germline V gene encodes CDR1 MGHDK and CDR2 SYGVNS. CDR3 loop: CASSLQGYSAEQYF. The CDR3 bases are TGTGCCAGCAGTTTGCAGGGGTACTCCGCGGAGCAGTACTTC.

The chain carries TRBV24-1 and TRBJ2-3; D not certain. Germline V lookup: CDR1 KGHDR, CDR2 SFDVKD. The CDR3 totals 12 residues. V lost 10 bases to trimming and J lost 2 bases, with 9 bases between them. The CDR3 DNA reads TGTGCCACTAAAGGAACCACAGATACGCAGTATTTT. This gives the protein CATKGTTDTQYF.

The table lists this clonotype with many counts. The V call is TRBV27, the J call TRBJ2-3; D perhaps matches TRBD1 (6 bases). Trimming removed 5 bases from V and 1 base from J, with 19 bases in between. The CDR3 has 17 residues. The germline V gene has CDR1 MNHEY and CDR2 SMNVEV (reference sequence). CDR3 nucleotide sequence: TGTGCCAGCAGTCGTAAGGGGACATCCCTCGGCACAGATACGCAGTATTTT. Amino acids: CASSRKGTSLGTDTQYF.

This clonotype has ten or more counts. The rearrangement joins TRBV7-9 to TRBJ1-1; D ambiguous. The CDR3 runs to 12 residues. Trimming left V 2 bases short and J 5 bases short, with 6 bases between. The germline CDR1 and CDR2 sequences are SEHNR and FQNEAQ (reference sequence). CDR3 in amino acids: CASSLSETEAFF. CDR3 bases: TGTGCCAGCAGCTTAAGTGAGACTGAAGCTTTCTTT.

The table lists this clonotype with many counts. J is TRBJ2-7 and V is TRBV18; 7 bases map to TRBD2. Unmatched junction bases numbered 5, after V lost 3 bases and J lost 0 bases. The CDR3 runs 15 residues. Germline CDR1 reads KGHSH; CDR2 reads LQKENI. The CDR3 nucleotides read TGTGCCAGCTCACCGGGGGGGATGAGCTCCTACGAGCAGTACTTC. Encoded protein: CASSPGGMSSYEQYF.

This clonotype was detected many times. The genes are TRBV20-1 and TRBJ2-5; TRBD2 matches 10 bases. The V gene end was trimmed by 3 bases and the J gene end by 5 bases; junction bases not matched to a gene: 9. The CDR3 runs 15 residues. In germline, CDR1 is DFQATT, CDR2 SNEGSKA (reference sequence). CDR3 DNA sequence: TGCAGTGCTAGTAAGCTAGCGGGGGTCGGGGAGACCCAGTACTTC. This translates into CSASKLAGVGETQYF.

This clonotype was found many times. This rearrangement joins TRBV10-3 to TRBJ2-1, with 8 bases that match TRBD2. With 3 bases clipped from V and 5 bases from J, the junction kept 6 bases outside the gene matches. Per germline, CDR1 ENHRY and CDR2 SYGVKD. The CDR3 loop spans 15 amino acids. The chain's CDR3 is CAISERGRSDNEQFF. CDR3 bases: TGTGCCATCAGTGAACGCGGGAGGTCGGACAATGAGCAGTTCTTC.

This clonotype has just a few counts. The chain links TRBV5-8 to TRBJ2-3; TRBD2 aligns across 9 bases. The length of the CDR3 is 16 residues. The V gene's germline CDR1 is SGHTS and CDR2 YDEGEE. Trimming cost V 3 bases and J 0 bases; bases outside gene matches: 5. The DNA for the CDR3 is TGTGCCAGCAGCTACGCGGGGGGGCTGAGCACAGATACGCAGTATTTT. Residues: CASSYAGGLSTDTQYF.

The gene calls are TRBV7-2 and TRBJ2-7; tentatively, D is TRBD2 (7 bases). This CDR3 is built from 14 residues. CDR1 is SGHTA, CDR2 FQGNSA, per germline. Trimming left V 3 bases short and J 3 bases short, with 12 bases between. The DNA for the CDR3 is TGTGCCAGCAGCTTGAAGGGGGGGTACTACGAGCAGTACTTC. Its translation: CASSLKGGYYEQYF.

This clonotype has just one count. The chain carries TRBV6-5 and TRBJ2-2; the D is unclear. The V and J ends lost 0 bases and 4 bases respectively, with 9 bases between them. This CDR3 contains 15 residues. The V gene's germline CDR1 is MNHEY and CDR2 SVGAGI. CDR3 in amino acids: CASSYSAAPTGELFF. The CDR3, as DNA: TGTGCCAGCAGTTACTCGGCGGCCCCCACCGGGGAGCTGTTTTTT.

This clonotype was seen many times. The chain combines TRBV2 with TRBJ2-7; D gene uncertain. This CDR3 region has 10 residues. Trimming cost V 6 bases and J 3 bases, with 3 bases left between them. The germline V gene has CDR1 SNHLY and CDR2 FYNNEI. The CDR3 reads CASRIYEQYF. CDR3 in DNA: TGTGCCAGCAGAATCTACGAGCAGTACTTC.

Note on this clonotype: Given a much more abundant clone one base away, this may be a read error. The J gene is TRBJ2-7, the V gene TRBV7-9; D might be TRBD1 (6 bases). Germline V gene data show CDR1 as SEHNR and CDR2 as FQNEAQ (reference sequence). This CDR3 has 13 residues. CDR3 in DNA: TGTGCCAGCAGCTTAGGGACAGAGTACGAGCAGTGCTTC. Amino acids: CASSLGTEYEQCF. Supplemented by reference TRBV7-9 and TRBJ2-7, the full variable domain reads DTGVSQNPRHKITKRGQNVTFRCDPISEHNRLYWYRQTLGQGPEFLTYFQNEAQLEKSRLLSDRFSAERPKGSFSTLEIQRTEQGDSAMYLCASSLGTEYEQCFGPGTRLTVT.

At least ten counts were recorded for this clonotype. This sequence joins TRBV7-9 and TRBJ2-1, with 7 bases aligning to TRBD1. From germline, CDR1 is SEHNR and CDR2 FQNEAQ (reference sequence). This CDR3 comprises 13 residues. Losses at the gene ends were 2 bases for V and 7 bases for J; bases not matched to a gene: 2. In DNA form, the CDR3 reads TGTGCCAGCAGCTTACAGGGGGTGAATGAGCAGTTCTTC. It encodes CASSLQGVNEQFF.

In this sample, this clonotype turned up a few times. CDR3 protein: CASSLGPRTSPRADTQYF. In DNA, the CDR3 is TGTGCCAGCAGTCTAGGCCCTCGGACTAGCCCCAGGGCAGATACGCAGTATTTT. The chain links TRBV6-1 to TRBJ2-3, with TRBD2 matching over 8 bases. V lost 5 bases and J lost 4; bases outside the gene matches: 17. Germline CDR1 and CDR2: MNHNS and SASEGT. The CDR3 sequence is 18 residues long.

The gene calls are TRBV2 and TRBJ2-5; 11 positions match TRBD2. The CDR3 is made up of 20 amino acids. From germline, CDR1 is SNHLY and CDR2 FYNNEI. J was trimmed by 0 bases and V by 0 bases; bases with no gene match: 12. In DNA form, the CDR3 reads TGTGCCAGCAGTGAAGCTCTGGAGGTGGCTAGCGGGGGGTACCAAGAGACCCAGTACTTC. This codes for CASSEALEVASGGYQETQYF.

The chain carries TRBV11-3 and TRBJ2-6, with TRBD1 matching over 10 bases. CDR1 is SGHNT, CDR2 YENEEA, per germline. The trim removed 0 bases at V and 3 bases at J, leaving 5 bases unmatched. CDR3 length: 18 residues. This chain's CDR3 is CASSLDSGTGDGANVLTF. CDR3 DNA sequence: TGTGCCAGCAGCTTAGACTCCGGGACAGGGGATGGGGCCAACGTCCTGACTTTC.